The 22 T cell receptor beta chains presented below share a single source sample, sequenced in a study of T cells expressing NK-cell markers. Reprocessing the 5' RACE reads, TCRdb reports a single entry for every CDR3 protein and omits DNA. This sample's table reports 120,000 to 150,000 distinct CDR3 sequences. Sequencing was carried out using blood T cells: a sorted CD56 or NKG2C T cell subset, CD4+ or CD8+ T cells, or bulk PBMC T cells (not recorded which). These receptor sequences come from a man between 18 and 29 years old in good health.

The rearrangement uses TRBV7-9 and TRBJ2-2. The CDR3 spans 14 residues. In germline, CDR1 is SEHNR, CDR2 FQNEAQ (reference sequence). Here the CDR3 reads CASSSDTNTGELFF. Full variable domain (outside the CDR3, taken from reference TRBV7-9 and TRBJ2-2): DTGVSQNPRHKITKRGQNVTFRCDPISEHNRLYWYRQTLGQGPEFLTYFQNEAQLEKSRLLSDRFSAERPKGSFSTLEIQRTEQGDSAMYLCASSSDTNTGELFFGEGSRLTVL.

The rearrangement uses TRBV20-1 and TRBJ1-3. CDR3 length: 13 amino acids. Germline V gene data show CDR1 as DFQATT and CDR2 as SNEGSKA (reference sequence). The CDR3 reads CSASTGSGNTIYF.

This chain connects TRBV12-3 or TRBV12-4 to TRBJ2-1; the TRBD2 assignment by TCRdb is unverifiable without DNA. The CDR3 has 16 amino acids. The CDR3 here is CASSSQGLAGGDEQFF.

The chain combines TRBV7-6 with TRBJ1-3. This CDR3 is 14 amino acids long. The germline CDR1 and CDR2 sequences are SGHVS and FNYEAQ. The CDR3 sequence: CASSLAGPGNTIYF.

The genes are TRBV5-4 and TRBJ2-2. The CDR3 covers 16 residues. CDR1 is SGHNT, CDR2 YYREEE, per germline (reference sequence). CDR3 amino acids: CASSLISNLNTGELFF.

The J gene is TRBJ2-1, the V gene TRBV4-3. There are 16 residues in the CDR3. From germline, CDR1 is LGHNA and CDR2 YSLEER. The CDR3 loop reads CASSPTGVHSYNEQFF.

J is TRBJ1-1 and V is TRBV12-3 or TRBV12-4. The CDR3 totals 13 residues. CDR3 sequence reads: CASSLGPRTEAFF.

The chain joins TRBV7-9 to TRBJ1-1; TCRdb names TRBD1, which stays unverified in the absence of DNA. This CDR3 is built from 14 residues. Germline V gene lookup returns CDR1 SEHNR and CDR2 FQNEAQ (reference sequence). CDR3 in amino acids: CASSLWHGGRRAFF.

This rearrangement joins TRBV6-5 to TRBJ2-2; as DNA is missing, the TRBD1 call by TCRdb cannot be tested. CDR3 length equals 17 residues. Germline values: CDR1 MNHEY, CDR2 SVGAGI. This CDR3 is CASSYPIGQGDPGELFF.

The chain combines TRBV7-9 with TRBJ2-1; the D gene TCRdb calls, TRBD2, cannot be checked with no DNA. CDR1 and CDR2 from the germline V gene are SEHNR and FQNEAQ (reference sequence). This CDR3 is 13 amino acids long. This CDR3 reads CATSGLAYNEQFF.

This chain links TRBV4-1 with TRBJ2-1. This CDR3 comprises 14 residues. Germline-derived CDR1 and CDR2 are MGHRA and YSYEKL. CDR3 loop: CASSQVGGSEEQFF.

CDR3 residues: CASSARDPEGAYNEQFF. The V and J genes are TRBV5-5 and TRBJ2-1; TCRdb calls TRBD1, which cannot be checked without DNA. Germline loops: CDR1 SGHKS, CDR2 YYEKEE (reference sequence). The CDR3 extends over 17 amino acids.

The V gene is TRBV12-3 or TRBV12-4, the J gene TRBJ2-1. CDR3 length: 13 amino acids. The CDR3 spells CATIPLERWEQFF.

The CDR3 spells CASRGAAEAFF. The genes are TRBV19 and TRBJ1-1; without DNA, the TCRdb call of TRBD1 cannot be checked. CDR1 LNHDA and CDR2 SQIVND come from the germline V gene (reference sequence). CDR3 length: 11 residues.

The chain has TRBV19 and TRBJ2-1; with no DNA, the TCRdb D assignment of TRBD1 cannot be verified. Germline loops: CDR1 LNHDA, CDR2 SQIVND (reference sequence). The CDR3 contains 13 residues. The CDR3 sequence: CASSFTGGNEQFF. The whole variable domain, remainder taken from reference TRBV19 and TRBJ2-1, is DGGITQSPKYLFRKEGQNVTLSCEQNLNHDAMYWYRQDPGQGLRLIYYSQIVNDFQKGDIAEGYSVSREKKESFPLTVTSAQKNPTAFYLCASSFTGGNEQFFGPGTRLTVL.

The chain joins TRBV20-1 to TRBJ2-1; there is no DNA to check the TCRdb D call of TRBD2. This CDR3 has 15 amino acids. Germline-derived CDR1 and CDR2 are DFQATT and SNEGSKA (reference sequence). CDR3 in amino acids: CSASLAGGPYNEQFF.

The V and J genes are TRBV30 and TRBJ2-7; TCRdb's assignment of TRBD2 cannot be checked, as there is no DNA. Germline CDR1 is GTSNPN and CDR2 is SVGIG (reference sequence). The CDR3 has 12 amino acids. The CDR3: CAWSGPAYEQYF.

The V call is TRBV12-3 or TRBV12-4, the J call TRBJ1-5; TCRdb calls TRBD1, which cannot be checked without DNA. The CDR3 length is 14 residues. The CDR3 protein is CASTTGTGYQPQHF.

The V gene is TRBV5-5, the J gene TRBJ2-2. The CDR3 totals 14 residues. CDR1 is SGHKS and CDR2 is YYEKEE in the germline V gene (reference sequence). The CDR3 loop reads CASSLPTATGELFF.

This sequence joins TRBV9 and TRBJ2-3; TCRdb outputs TRBD2, but without DNA this stays unchecked. This CDR3 is built from 15 residues. Germline V gives CDR1 SGDLS, CDR2 YYNGEE. Here the CDR3 reads CASSVGGGGTDTQYF.

The chain uses TRBV4-3 and TRBJ2-3. Germline assignment: CDR1 LGHNA and CDR2 YSLEER. The CDR3 has 13 amino acids. CDR3 in amino acids: CASSQDLPDTQYF.

The V and J genes are TRBV3-1 and TRBJ2-2; TCRdb's D call of TRBD1 is untestable without DNA. The CDR3 runs to 15 residues. Germline V gene lookup returns CDR1 LGHDT and CDR2 YNNKEL (reference sequence). This CDR3 is CASSQVRDPSGELFF.